Listed below are T cell receptor beta chains from one sample, sequenced in a study of human T cells and chemical hapten exposure. TCRdb redid the calling of the RACE reads with MiXCR, one entry per CDR3 protein. Of under 200,000 distinct CDR3 sequences listed, nearly 30% are singletons. The sequencing used whole blood, collected in connection with sensitization to the hapten diphenylcyclopropenone (DPC). The source of these receptors is a woman in her 30s with alopecia areata. Some clones in this sample may be carry-over from other donors' samples. The CDR3 runs from the conserved cysteine through the conserved F or W. Fields, in order: V gene, clone size, D gene, J gene, CDR3 protein, CDR3 DNA. The D gene is left open where the match is weak. Expanded clones get a size class; other rows say once, few or many, or leave the size out.

TRBV2	few	TRBD1	TRBJ1-1	CASSLPDRPEAFF	TGTGCCAGCAGTTTACCGGACAGGCCTGAAGCTTTCTTT
TRBV7-2	NA	TRBD1	TRBJ2-1	CASSPRQGLGNEQFF	TGTGCCAGCAGCCCCCGACAGGGTCTGGGCAATGAGCAGTTCTTC
TRBV5-1	NA	NA	TRBJ2-1	CASSSGAPYNEQFF	TGCGCCAGCAGCTCGGGGGCCCCCTACAATGAGCAGTTCTTC
TRBV15	NA	TRBD1	TRBJ1-1	CATSRVEGAVEAFF	TGTGCCACCAGCAGAGTTGAGGGGGCGGTTGAAGCTTTCTTT
TRBV28	NA	TRBD2	TRBJ2-3	CASSLWASGRNTDTQYF	TGTGCCAGCAGTTTATGGGCTAGCGGGAGGAACACAGATACGCAGTATTTT
TRBV12-3/TRBV12-4	NA	TRBD2	TRBJ2-7	CASSPRIIAGVLWGEQYF	TGTGCCAGCAGTCCACGCATCATAGCGGGGGTACTATGGGGCGAGCAGTACTTC
TRBV29-1	many	TRBD2	TRBJ2-5	CSGVGLAGETQYF	TGCAGCGGGGTCGGACTAGCGGGAGAGACCCAGTACTTC
TRBV6-1	NA	TRBD1	TRBJ1-1	CASSGQGPLNTEAFF	TGTGCCAGCAGTGGACAGGGTCCCCTGAACACTGAAGCTTTCTTT
TRBV3-1	NA	TRBD1	TRBJ1-5	CASSHGTGGHRNQPQHF	TGTGCCAGCAGCCACGGGACAGGGGGGCATCGCAATCAGCCCCAGCATTTT
TRBV11-3	few	NA	TRBJ2-1	CASSLAGSTYNEQFF	TGTGCCAGCAGCTTAGCAGGGTCTACCTACAATGAGCAGTTCTTC